Detailed here is one T cell receptor (beta chain). The source of the sample is a study of blood T cells in healthy people across ages. Study as a whole: About one barcoded beta molecule per two T cells came from capture by template switching.

Per germline, CDR1 MNHEY and CDR2 SMNVEV (reference sequence). Trimming pared 0 bases from V and 2 bases from J, leaving 11 bases between. The CDR3 is 16 residues long. Sample-barcoded 5' priming and a J-beta primer mix drove a second PCR of about 7 to 12 cycles. TCRdb fed the 5' RACE reads into MiXCR, producing one record per CDR3 protein. The profile shows around 500,000 distinct CDR3 sequences, under 55% of them singletons. Sequenced sample: blood. This TCR was recovered from a man at least 80 years old in good health. This sequence joins TRBV27 and TRBJ2-1; the D gene is possibly TRBD1 (7 bases). The CDR3 spells CASSLSPRGAYNEQFF. The CDR3 coding sequence is TGTGCCAGCAGTTTATCTCCCAGGGGGGCCTACAATGAGCAGTTCTTC.